The 25 T cell receptor beta chains reported below all come from one sample, sequenced in a study of blood T cell repertoires in COVID-19. Generated by immunoSEQ multiplex PCR, the TCRdb table keeps only in-frame clones and is missing some. The sample shows 60,000 to 95,000 clones, about 90% of them seen only once. The sequenced sample consisted of peripheral blood. These TCRs come from a human donor in a cohort sampled during active COVID-19.

This chain links TRBV4-2 with TRBJ2-1; perhaps TRBD2 as D (6 bases). Trimming stripped 0 bases from V and 7 bases from J, with 7 bases between. CDR1 and CDR2 from the germline V gene are LGHNA and YNFKEQ. The CDR3 has 13 amino acids. CDR3 sequence (DNA): TGTGCCAGCAGCCAAGAAGGGACTAATGAGCAGTTCTTC. It codes for CASSQEGTNEQFF.

This chain joins TRBV19 and TRBJ2-1, with TRBD1 identical over 7 bases. The CDR3 loop spans 14 amino acids. Trimming cost V 4 bases and J 10 bases; bases outside gene matches: 10. Germline CDR1 LNHDA, CDR2 SQIVND (reference sequence). CDR3 DNA sequence: TGTGCCAGTAGTACCGGACAGGCCTGGGCGGAGCAGTTCTTC. Its protein product is CASSTGQAWAEQFF.

The J gene is TRBJ1-3, the V gene TRBV3-1 (or the pseudogene TRBV3-2), with 12 nucleotides matching TRBD1. Per the germline V gene, CDR1 is LGHDT and CDR2 is YNNKEL (reference sequence). V lost 3 bases, J lost 1 base, and 10 bases stayed unmatched. The CDR3 length is 19 residues. The CDR3 bases are TGTGCCAGCAGCCAGATGGGACAGGGGGCCGTTACTTCTGGAAACACCATATATTTT. Translated: CASSQMGQGAVTSGNTIYF.

This chain connects TRBV3-1 (or the pseudogene TRBV3-2) to TRBJ2-2; D might be TRBD2 (6 bases). The V end was cut by 4 bases, the J end by 0 bases, with 9 bases between. The CDR3 has 15 residues. CDR1 is LGHDT, CDR2 YNNKEL, per germline (reference sequence). CDR3 sequence: CASSLSGANTGELFF. CDR3 DNA sequence: TGTGCCAGCAGCCTATCGGGAGCGAACACCGGGGAGCTGTTTTTT.

V and J are TRBV6-5 and TRBJ1-2; tentative D call: TRBD1 (6 bases). The CDR3 has 14 residues. The V end lost 0 bases, the J end lost 8 bases, and 13 bases lay between the germline ends. Germline V gene lookup returns CDR1 MNHEY and CDR2 SVGAGI. This CDR3 is CASSYSNDRLGYTF. Here the CDR3 DNA reads TGTGCCAGCAGTTACTCAAACGACAGGCTGGGCTACACCTTC.

This rearrangement joins TRBV10-2 to TRBJ2-5, with TRBD2 matching over 8 bases. CDR1 is WSHSY and CDR2 is SAAADI in the germline V gene. V lost 8 bases, J lost 5 bases, and 16 bases stayed unmatched. This CDR3 has 16 amino acids. The CDR3 protein is CASSAGERGPGETQYF. The CDR3 region has the DNA TGCGCCAGCTCTGCGGGAGAGCGGGGGCCGGGGGAGACCCAGTACTTC.

This chain links TRBV19 with TRBJ2-2; possibly TRBD1 for D (6 bases). CDR3 length: 15 amino acids. The germline V gene has CDR1 LNHDA and CDR2 SQIVND (reference sequence). V lost 5 bases, J lost 4 bases, and 14 bases lay in between. The DNA for the CDR3 is TGTGCCAGTAGTTCCCAGGGGATCGGCACCGGGGAGCTGTTTTTT. Translating gives CASSSQGIGTGELFF.

The CDR3 sequence: CASSRDRADTGELFF. Here the CDR3 DNA reads TGTGCCAGCTCACGGGACAGGGCGGACACCGGGGAGCTGTTTTTT. The chain couples TRBV18 to TRBJ2-2, with TRBD1 matching over 9 bases. The J segment lost 3 bases and the V segment lost 4 bases, leaving 3 bases of the junction unmatched. The CDR3 is 15 amino acids. The germline CDR1 and CDR2 sequences are KGHSH and LQKENI. The full variable domain, with the rest looked up from reference TRBV18 and TRBJ2-2, is NAGVMQNPRHLVRRRGQEARLRCSPMKGHSHVYWYRQLPEEGLKFMVYLQKENIIDESGMPKERFSAEFPKEGPSILRIQQVVRGDSAAYFCASSRDRADTGELFFGEGSRLTVL.

The rearrangement joins TRBV7-9 to TRBJ1-5; tentatively, D is TRBD1 (5 bases). The CDR3 spans 14 residues. The germline CDR1 and CDR2 sequences are SEHNR and FQNEAQ (reference sequence). Trimming stripped 5 bases from V and 1 base from J, with 9 bases between. The CDR3 protein is CASSGGVSNQPQHF. CDR3 DNA: TGTGCCAGCAGCGGAGGGGTGAGCAATCAGCCCCAGCATTTT.

This sequence joins TRBV9 and TRBJ2-3, with 10 bases aligning to TRBD2. The V gene's germline CDR1 is SGDLS and CDR2 YYNGEE. The CDR3 loop spans 16 amino acids. The V and J ends lost 0 bases and 6 bases, in that order; junction bases with no gene match: 7. This chain's CDR3 is CASSVDERGGMDTQYF. The CDR3 DNA sequence: TGTGCCAGCAGCGTAGATGAGCGGGGGGGCATGGATACGCAGTATTTT.

This chain connects TRBV7-9 to TRBJ1-5; a possible D gene is TRBD1 (6 bases). The CDR3 has 15 residues. Trimming stripped 3 bases from V and 4 bases from J, with 13 bases between. In germline, CDR1 is SEHNR, CDR2 FQNEAQ (reference sequence). CDR3 in DNA: TGTGCCAGCAGCTTCACAGGGAATCGGAATCAGCCCCAGCATTTT. Translated: CASSFTGNRNQPQHF.

The DNA for the CDR3 is TGTGCCGGGGTACGAGCGGGGGCCCCCACAGATACGCAGTATTTT. This codes for CAGVRAGAPTDTQYF. The rearrangement links TRBV7-9 to TRBJ2-3, with 8 nucleotides matching TRBD2. Germline V gene sequence: CDR1 SEHNR, CDR2 FQNEAQ (reference sequence). Trimming took 11 bases from V and 2 from J; bases not matched to a gene: 12. The CDR3 sequence is 15 residues long.

This sequence joins TRBV29-1 and TRBJ2-1, with TRBD1 as a possible D gene (5 bases). The germline CDR1 and CDR2 sequences are SQVTM and ANQGSEA. Trimming stripped 5 bases from V and 7 bases from J, with 18 bases between. There are 14 residues in the CDR3. CDR3 in amino acids: CSVLGEVVFNEQFF. Here the CDR3 DNA reads TGCAGCGTTCTAGGGGAAGTGGTTTTTAATGAGCAGTTCTTC.

The chain joins TRBV10-1 to TRBJ2-3, with D possibly TRBD2 on 5 matching bases. Per the germline V gene, CDR1 is WNHNN and CDR2 is SYGVQD (reference sequence). Trimming shortened V by 3 bases and J by 6 bases, and 16 bases separated the two germline ends. The length of the CDR3 is 15 residues. CDR3 sequence: CASSESGPQRDTQYF. For the CDR3, the DNA is TGCGCCAGCAGTGAAAGTGGACCCCAGCGGGATACGCAGTATTTT.

The chain combines TRBV5-1 with TRBJ2-7; D might be TRBD1 (6 bases). This CDR3 contains 14 residues. V lost 2 bases and J 4 bases, leaving 13 bases between the germline ends. From germline, CDR1 is SGHRS and CDR2 YFSETQ. In DNA, the CDR3 is TGCGCCAGCAGCTTATCTCAGGGGACGTACGAGCAGTACTTC. Its protein is CASSLSQGTYEQYF.

This clone has only a few counts. The chain is built from TRBV11-2 and TRBJ1-2, with 7 bases lining up with TRBD1. Trimming cost V 3 bases and J 2 bases; bases outside gene matches: 3. Germline V gives CDR1 SGHAT, CDR2 FQNNGV. The CDR3 spans 14 residues. The CDR3 sequence is CASSLTGPNYGYTF. The CDR3 DNA reads TGTGCCAGCAGCTTGACAGGGCCAAACTATGGCTACACCTTC. Drawing the rest from reference TRBV11-2 and TRBJ1-2, the complete variable domain is EAGVAQSPRYKIIEKRQSVAFWCNPISGHATLYWYQQILGQGPKLLIQFQNNGVVDDSQLPKDRFSAERLKGVDSTLKIQPAKLEDSAVYLCASSLTGPNYGYTFGSGTRLTVV.

This clone was seen only once. The chain joins TRBV6-2 or TRBV6-3 to TRBJ1-5; D ambiguous. The V and J ends lost 0 bases and 6 bases respectively, with 9 bases between them. CDR3 length: 14 residues. Germline V gives CDR1 MNHEY, CDR2 SVGEGT. As DNA, the CDR3 is TGTGCCAGCAGTTACTCGACTCCTTCTCAGCCCCAGCATTTT. Protein product: CASSYSTPSQPQHF.

DNA of the CDR3: TGTGCCAGTAGTATAGATAGGAGGCAGGCCCAGCATTTT. Translation gives CASSIDRRQAQHF. The chain has TRBV19 and TRBJ1-5, with D unresolved. The CDR3 has 13 residues. Germline loops: CDR1 LNHDA, CDR2 SQIVND (reference sequence). V lost 0 bases and J 11 bases, leaving 11 bases between the germline ends.

The V gene is TRBV6-6, the J gene TRBJ1-2; no reliable D call. The germline CDR1 and CDR2 sequences are MNHNY and SVGAGI (reference sequence). V lost 4 bases and J 4 bases, leaving 7 bases between the germline ends. The CDR3 sequence is 12 residues long. DNA of the CDR3: TGTGCCAGCAGTTCAGATTTCTATGGCTACACCTTC. It is translated as CASSSDFYGYTF.

This clone came up once. The chain employs TRBV6-1 and TRBJ2-7, with 8 bases lining up with TRBD1. The CDR3 loop spans 16 amino acids. Germline V lookup: CDR1 MNHNS, CDR2 SASEGT. V dropped 1 base and J dropped 1; count of bases not matched to a gene: 6. The CDR3 DNA sequence: TGTGCCAGCAGTGAAGTCGGACAGGGCCTTTCCTACGAGCAGTACTTC. As protein: CASSEVGQGLSYEQYF.

The chain uses TRBV5-1 and TRBJ1-6; tentatively, D is TRBD1 (6 bases). Germline values: CDR1 SGHRS, CDR2 YFSETQ. The V and J ends lost 5 bases and 10 bases respectively, with 16 bases between them. The CDR3 sequence is 14 residues long. CDR3 region: CASSSTGTQSPLHF. The DNA of the CDR3 is TGCGCCAGCAGTTCCACCGGGACACAATCACCCCTCCACTTT.

This sequence joins TRBV7-2 and TRBJ2-4, with a tentative D call TRBD1 (5 bases). V lost 1 base and J 1 base, leaving 5 bases between the germline ends. Germline V CDR1 and CDR2: SGHTA, FQGNSA. This CDR3 comprises 14 residues. The CDR3 region is CASSLGQAKNIQYF. The CDR3 DNA sequence: TGTGCCAGCAGCTTAGGACAGGCCAAAAACATTCAGTACTTC.

The gene calls are TRBV12-5 and TRBJ2-3; unclear D gene. This CDR3 is 12 amino acids long. Germline V gene sequence: CDR1 LGHNT, CDR2 FRNRAP. V was cut by 4 bases and J by 8 bases, with 10 bases left in between. The chain's CDR3 is CASGSTVVTQYF. The DNA of the CDR3 is TGTGCTAGTGGTTCAACCGTAGTTACGCAGTATTTT.

This clone is a singleton in its sample. The gene calls are TRBV11-3 and TRBJ1-1; weak D call: TRBD1 (6 bases). This CDR3 region has 14 residues. Trimming stripped 1 base from V and 1 base from J, with 7 bases between. Germline V gene data show CDR1 as SGHNT and CDR2 as YENEEA. The CDR3 DNA is TGTGCCAGCAGCTTAGGAGGGGGGAACACTGAAGCTTTCTTT. It yields the protein CASSLGGGNTEAFF.

The CDR3 nucleotides are TGTGCCAGCAGCGTCGGGGGAGGCGAGGGAGAGACCCAGTACTTC. Its translation: CASSVGGGEGETQYF. This rearrangement joins TRBV9 to TRBJ2-5; D perhaps matches TRBD2 (6 bases). Per the germline V gene, CDR1 is SGDLS and CDR2 is YYNGEE. The CDR3 extends over 15 amino acids. V dropped 2 bases and J dropped 4 bases, with 15 bases sitting between them.